These 9 T cell receptor beta chains originate from one sample sequenced in a study of T-cell memory formation after mild COVID-19 (dated by TCRdb to the early 2020s). The library came from 5' RACE. The run used an Illumina NovaSeq 6000. TCRdb itself trimmed the public reads at Q25 with fastp, ran MiXCR and retained productive beta chains. Under each unique CDR3 protein, matching rows form one entry showing the most common genes and DNA. The sample data list tens of thousands of distinct CDR3 sequences, and around 7.3% of these were observed just once. The ten largest clones add up to 1.4% of the sample. Sequences were obtained from PBMCs or a T cell subset sorted from them (not recorded which). Every receptor here comes from a young man who had mild COVID-19 (a few samples of this study predate the infection). The sample titles of this study are shuffled in the database, so cell type and time point are left out; the donor was told from shared clones.

This clonotype was detected ten times or more. The chain uses TRBV7-2 and TRBJ2-2; D gene unclear. The germline V gene encodes CDR1 SGHTA and CDR2 FQGNSA. The CDR3 loop spans 12 amino acids. V was shortened by 5 bases and J by 0 bases, with 1 base between the two germline ends. CDR3 sequence reads: CASSPNTGELFF. The CDR3 DNA reads as TGTGCCAGCAGCCCGAACACCGGGGAGCTGTTTTTT.

This clonotype was picked up a small number of times. The chain carries TRBV2 and TRBJ2-5; D remains unclear. V lost 1 base and J lost 2, with 5 bases in between. CDR1 and CDR2 (germline): SNHLY, FYNNEI. The CDR3 totals 13 residues. The CDR3 coding sequence is TGTGCCAGCAGTGAAGACACGCAAGAGACCCAGTACTTC. Protein: CASSEDTQETQYF.

The chain joins TRBV25-1 to TRBJ2-1; 11 nucleotides agree with TRBD2. CDR3 length: 15 amino acids. V was clipped by 6 bases and J by 2 bases; unmatched bases: 3. Germline V gene sequence: CDR1 MGHDK, CDR2 SYGVNS. CDR3 loop: CASRLAGGPYNEQFF. Written as DNA, the CDR3 is TGTGCCAGCAGGTTAGCGGGGGGGCCCTACAATGAGCAGTTCTTC.

This clonotype was observed many times. This chain connects TRBV25-1 to TRBJ1-1; D remains unclear. This CDR3 has 12 residues. CDR1 MGHDK and CDR2 SYGVNS come from the germline V gene. Deletions cut 6 bases from V and 7 bases from J, with 12 bases between. The CDR3 reads CASSTPPGEAFF. The CDR3 region has the DNA TGTGCCAGCAGCACACCCCCAGGTGAAGCTTTCTTT.

This clonotype was recorded many times. This chain connects TRBV12-3 or TRBV12-4 to TRBJ2-2, with D possibly being TRBD1 or TRBD2 (5 bases each). Trimming removed 8 bases at V and 2 bases at J, with 12 bases between. This CDR3 has 14 amino acids. The chain's CDR3 is CASGPGTNTGELFF. CDR3 DNA: TGTGCCAGCGGACCCGGGACCAACACCGGGGAGCTGTTTTTT.

The gene calls are TRBV5-1 and TRBJ1-5, with D possibly TRBD1 on 6 matching bases. The length of the CDR3 is 15 residues. V was shortened by 1 base and J by 5 bases, with 13 bases between the two germline ends. Germline-derived CDR1 and CDR2 are SGHRS and YFSETQ. The CDR3 region is CASSLFSGVDQPQHF. The CDR3 DNA reads TGCGCCAGCAGCTTGTTCTCAGGGGTCGATCAGCCCCAGCATTTT.

The rearrangement uses TRBV19 and TRBJ2-5; no definite D call. CDR3 length: 15 residues. The V gene's germline CDR1 is LNHDA and CDR2 SQIVND (reference sequence). V lost 1 base to trimming and J lost 2 bases, with 11 bases between them. The CDR3 reads CASSIGRQTQETQYF. The CDR3, as DNA: TGTGCCAGTAGTATAGGGCGACAAACTCAAGAGACCCAGTACTTC.

This clonotype was seen a few times. The rearrangement joins TRBV5-4 to TRBJ2-3; maybe TRBD1 (5 bases). V dropped 3 bases and J dropped 3 bases, with 11 bases sitting between them. Germline lookup yields CDR1 SGHNT and CDR2 YYREEE (reference sequence). This CDR3 contains 14 residues. CDR3 amino acids: CASSYRAGTDTQYF. CDR3 DNA sequence: TGTGCCAGCAGCTATAGGGCAGGGACAGATACGCAGTATTTT.

By sample share, this clonotype is medium-sized. The chain combines TRBV5-6 with TRBJ2-1; unclear D gene. The germline gives CDR1 SGHDT, CDR2 YYEEEE. Trimming took 4 bases from V and 3 from J, leaving 2 bases between them. The CDR3 has 11 residues. Here the CDR3 DNA reads TGTGCCAGCAGCCACTACAATGAGCAGTTCTTC. This codes for CASSHYNEQFF.